Below, 9 T cell receptor beta chains from the same sample are listed, as sequenced in a study of CD8+ T cells in alopecia areata. The authors extracted RNA and reverse transcribed it into cDNA as the sequencing template. Some clones are missing from TCRdb's copy, which holds only in-frame ones; the method was immunoSEQ multiplex PCR. The table has 90,000 to 100,000 clones, approximately 42% seen once. The sequencing input was CD4+ T cells sorted from blood. The receptor set was obtained from a human donor with alopecia areata.

The chain uses TRBV4-2 and TRBJ1-2; D is possibly TRBD1 (6 bases). The ends were cut back, 0 bases at V and 4 bases at J, with 15 bases in the middle. Germline CDR1 is LGHNA and CDR2 is YNFKEQ. This CDR3 is built from 16 residues. CDR3 amino acids: CASSQEGAGRGYGYTF. CDR3 sequence (DNA): TGTGCCAGCAGCCAAGAGGGGGCAGGGAGGGGCTATGGCTACACCTTC.

The J gene is TRBJ2-5, the V gene TRBV5-1; TRBD1 might be the D (5 bases). Trimming left V 4 bases short and J 3 bases short, with 7 bases between. The CDR3 covers 12 residues. CDR1 SGHRS and CDR2 YFSETQ come from the germline V gene. In DNA, the CDR3 is TGCGCCAGCAGCACAGGTGAAGAGACCCAGTACTTC. This codes for CASSTGEETQYF.

J is TRBJ1-2 and V is TRBV27; tentative D call: TRBD1 (6 bases). V lost 2 bases and J 8 bases, leaving 15 bases between the germline ends. The CDR3 is 14 residues long. Germline V gene sequence: CDR1 MNHEY, CDR2 SMNVEV (reference sequence). The CDR3 DNA reads TGTGCCAGCAGTTTAACGCGGACAGCGGGGGGCTACACCTTC. Residues: CASSLTRTAGGYTF.

The chain couples TRBV4-3 to TRBJ2-3; possibly TRBD1 or TRBD2 for D (7 bases each). This CDR3 is built from 15 residues. Germline lookup yields CDR1 LGHNA and CDR2 YSLEER. The V end lost 2 bases, the J end lost 3 bases, and 12 bases lay between the germline ends. The CDR3 DNA reads TGCGCCAGCAGCCAATTCAGGGGGGGTACAGATACGCAGTATTTT. It is translated as CASSQFRGGTDTQYF.

The rearrangement uses TRBV7-9 and TRBJ2-3; no definite D call. Germline lookup yields CDR1 SEHNR and CDR2 FQNEAQ (reference sequence). This CDR3 is built from 12 residues. V was clipped by 1 base and J by 5 bases, with 4 bases between them. CDR3: CASSLVGDTQYF. For the CDR3, the DNA is TGTGCCAGCAGCTTAGTAGGAGATACGCAGTATTTT.

The V call is TRBV29-1, the J call TRBJ1-4; D uncertain. The CDR3 runs 12 residues. Germline CDR1 is SQVTM and CDR2 is ANQGSEA. The V and J ends lost 8 bases and 4 bases respectively, with 11 bases between them. The CDR3 region has the DNA TGCAGCACCAGTAGCGGTAATGAAAAACTGTTTTTT. This sequence encodes CSTSSGNEKLFF.

This chain connects TRBV7-2 to TRBJ1-2; 7 bases align to TRBD1. The CDR3 is made up of 15 amino acids. CDR1 and CDR2 from the germline V gene are SGHTA and FQGNSA. V was pared by 0 bases and J by 3 bases, with 4 bases of the junction left unmatched. CDR3 amino acids: CASSLAGTVDYGYTF. CDR3 in DNA: TGTGCCAGCAGCTTAGCGGGGACAGTGGACTATGGCTACACCTTC.

DNA for the CDR3: TGTGCCTGGAGTCCCCGGACAGGGGGGAGCAATCAGCCCCAGCATTTT. This encodes CAWSPRTGGSNQPQHF. This chain links TRBV30 with TRBJ1-5; 10 bases match TRBD1. Germline V lookup: CDR1 GTSNPN, CDR2 SVGIG (reference sequence). Trimming removed 2 bases from V and 1 base from J; junction bases left unmatched: 5. The CDR3 totals 16 residues.

This clone was detected only a few times. The genes are TRBV7-9 and TRBJ2-3, with D uncertain. The CDR3 has 13 amino acids. V was cut by 2 bases and J by 4 bases, with 7 bases left in between. Germline-derived CDR1 and CDR2 are SEHNR and FQNEAQ (reference sequence). The CDR3 loop reads CASSLLNPDTQYF. The CDR3 DNA follows: TGTGCCAGCAGCTTACTAAATCCAGATACGCAGTATTTT. The full variable domain, its missing parts supplied by reference TRBV7-9 and TRBJ2-3, is DTGVSQNPRHKITKRGQNVTFRCDPISEHNRLYWYRQTLGQGPEFLTYFQNEAQLEKSRLLSDRFSAERPKGSFSTLEIQRTEQGDSAMYLCASSLLNPDTQYFGPGTRLTVL.